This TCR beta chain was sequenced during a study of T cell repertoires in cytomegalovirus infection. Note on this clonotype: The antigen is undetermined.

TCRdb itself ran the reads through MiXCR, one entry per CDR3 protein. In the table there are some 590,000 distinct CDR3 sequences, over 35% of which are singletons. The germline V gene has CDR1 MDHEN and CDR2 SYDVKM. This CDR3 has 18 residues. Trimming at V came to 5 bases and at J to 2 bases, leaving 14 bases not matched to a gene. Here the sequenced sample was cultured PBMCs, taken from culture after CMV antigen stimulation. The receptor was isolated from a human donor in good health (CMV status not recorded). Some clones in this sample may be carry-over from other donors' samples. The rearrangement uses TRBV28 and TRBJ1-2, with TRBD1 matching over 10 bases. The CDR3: CASSPFLPDRGVNYGYTF. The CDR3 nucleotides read TGTGCCAGCAGTCCTTTCCTACCGGACAGGGGGGTGAACTATGGCTACACCTTC.